This record looks at one T cell receptor beta chain sequence and its context. The sample is drawn from a study of blood T cell repertoires in COVID-19. Study at large: T cells, B-cell-depleted T cells, or PBMCs provided the cDNA or gDNA that served as material.

Authors' analysis steps: Reference gene primer amplification gave estimated nucleated cell counts. This table comes from immunoSEQ multiplex PCR, and its TCRdb copy is limited to in-frame clones, with some not included. V, J and clone size were drawn from that table, and D and trimming were deduced from the DNA. The data hold about 370,000 clones, with 70% to 90% observed a single time. The V segment lost 0 bases and the J segment 4 bases; nucleotides outside the gene matches: 4. The length of the CDR3 is 16 residues. Germline V gene lookup returns CDR1 KGHDR and CDR2 SFDVKD. Sequences were obtained from peripheral blood. The genes are TRBV24-1 and TRBJ2-7; 11 bases match TRBD2. The sequence derives from a young woman with COVID-19, enrolled during active disease. CDR3 sequence: CATSDLHRTSGYEQYF. DNA for the CDR3: TGTGCCACCAGTGATTTGCATAGGACTAGCGGGTACGAGCAGTACTTC.